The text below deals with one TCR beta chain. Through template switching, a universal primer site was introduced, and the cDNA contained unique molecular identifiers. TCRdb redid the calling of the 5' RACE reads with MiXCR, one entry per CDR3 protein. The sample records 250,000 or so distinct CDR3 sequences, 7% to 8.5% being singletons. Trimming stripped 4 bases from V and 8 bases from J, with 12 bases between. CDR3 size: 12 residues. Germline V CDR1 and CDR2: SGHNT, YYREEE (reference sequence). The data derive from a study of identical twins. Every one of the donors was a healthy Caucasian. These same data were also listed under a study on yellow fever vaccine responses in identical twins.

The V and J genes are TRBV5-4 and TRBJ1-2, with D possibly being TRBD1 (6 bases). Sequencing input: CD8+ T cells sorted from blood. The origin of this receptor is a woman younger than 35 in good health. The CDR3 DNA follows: TGTGCCAGCAGCACGGAGGGGGAAGGCTACACCTTC. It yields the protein CASSTEGEGYTF.